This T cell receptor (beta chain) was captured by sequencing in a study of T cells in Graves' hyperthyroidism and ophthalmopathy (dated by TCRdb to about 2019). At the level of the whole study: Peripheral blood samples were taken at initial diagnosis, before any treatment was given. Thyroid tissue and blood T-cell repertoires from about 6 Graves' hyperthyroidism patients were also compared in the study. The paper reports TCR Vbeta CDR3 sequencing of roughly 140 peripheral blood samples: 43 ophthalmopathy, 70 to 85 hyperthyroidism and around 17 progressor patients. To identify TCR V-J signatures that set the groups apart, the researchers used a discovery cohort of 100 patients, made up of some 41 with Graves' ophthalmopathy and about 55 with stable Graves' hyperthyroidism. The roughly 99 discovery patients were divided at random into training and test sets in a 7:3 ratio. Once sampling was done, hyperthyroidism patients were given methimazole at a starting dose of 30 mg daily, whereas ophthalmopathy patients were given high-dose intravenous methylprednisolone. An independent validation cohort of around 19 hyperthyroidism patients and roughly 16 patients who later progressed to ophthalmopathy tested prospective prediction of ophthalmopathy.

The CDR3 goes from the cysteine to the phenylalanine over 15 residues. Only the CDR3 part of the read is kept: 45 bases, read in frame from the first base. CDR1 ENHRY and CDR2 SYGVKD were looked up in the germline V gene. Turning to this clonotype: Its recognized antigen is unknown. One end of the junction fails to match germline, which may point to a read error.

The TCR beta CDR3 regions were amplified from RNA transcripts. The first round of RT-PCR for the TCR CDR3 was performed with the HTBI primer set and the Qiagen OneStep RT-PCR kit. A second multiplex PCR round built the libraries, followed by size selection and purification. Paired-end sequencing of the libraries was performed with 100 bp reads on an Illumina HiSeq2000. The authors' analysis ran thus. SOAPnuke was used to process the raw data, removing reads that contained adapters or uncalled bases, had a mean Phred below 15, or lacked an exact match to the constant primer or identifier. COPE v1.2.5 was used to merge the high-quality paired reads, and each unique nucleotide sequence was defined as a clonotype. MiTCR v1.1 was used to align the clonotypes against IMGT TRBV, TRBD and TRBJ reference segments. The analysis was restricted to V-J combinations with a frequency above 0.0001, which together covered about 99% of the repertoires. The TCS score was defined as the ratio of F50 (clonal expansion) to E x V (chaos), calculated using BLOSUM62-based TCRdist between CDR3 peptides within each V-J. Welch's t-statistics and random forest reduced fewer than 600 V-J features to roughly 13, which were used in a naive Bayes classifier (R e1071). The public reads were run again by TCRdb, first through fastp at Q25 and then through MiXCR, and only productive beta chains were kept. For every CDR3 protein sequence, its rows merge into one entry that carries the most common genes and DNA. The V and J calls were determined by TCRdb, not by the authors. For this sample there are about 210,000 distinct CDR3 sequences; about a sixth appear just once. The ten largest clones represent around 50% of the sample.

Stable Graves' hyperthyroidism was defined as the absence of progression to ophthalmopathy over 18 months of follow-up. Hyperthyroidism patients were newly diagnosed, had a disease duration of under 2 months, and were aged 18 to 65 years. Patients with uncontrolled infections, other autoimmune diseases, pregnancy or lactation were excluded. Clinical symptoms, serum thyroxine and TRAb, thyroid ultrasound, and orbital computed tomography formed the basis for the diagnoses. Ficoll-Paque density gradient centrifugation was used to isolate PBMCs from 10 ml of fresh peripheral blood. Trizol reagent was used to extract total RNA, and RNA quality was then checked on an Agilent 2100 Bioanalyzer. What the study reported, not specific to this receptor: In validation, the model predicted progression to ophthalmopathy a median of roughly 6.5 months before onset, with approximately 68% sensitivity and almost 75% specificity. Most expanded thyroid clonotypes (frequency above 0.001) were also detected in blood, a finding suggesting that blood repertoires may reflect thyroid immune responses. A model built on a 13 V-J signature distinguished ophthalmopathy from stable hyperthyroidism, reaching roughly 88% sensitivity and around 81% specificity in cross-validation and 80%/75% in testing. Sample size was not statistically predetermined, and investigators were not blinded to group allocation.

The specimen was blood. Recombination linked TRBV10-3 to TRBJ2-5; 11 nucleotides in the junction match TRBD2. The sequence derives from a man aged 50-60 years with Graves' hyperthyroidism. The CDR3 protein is CAISRLAGNQEAQYF. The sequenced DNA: TGTGCCATCAGTAGACTAGCGGGAAACCAAGAGGCCCAGTACTTC.